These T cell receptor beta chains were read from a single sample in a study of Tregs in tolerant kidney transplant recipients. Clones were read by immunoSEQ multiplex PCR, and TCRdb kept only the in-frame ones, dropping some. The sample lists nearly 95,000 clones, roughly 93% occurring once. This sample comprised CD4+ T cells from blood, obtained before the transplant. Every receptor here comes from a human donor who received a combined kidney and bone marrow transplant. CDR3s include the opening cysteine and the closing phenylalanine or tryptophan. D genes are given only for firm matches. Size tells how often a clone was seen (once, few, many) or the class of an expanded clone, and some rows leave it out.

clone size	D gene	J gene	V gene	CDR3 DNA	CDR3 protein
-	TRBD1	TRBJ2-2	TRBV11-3	TGTGCCAGCAGCTTCCGACAGGGGTCCGGGGAGCTGTTTTTT	CASSFRQGSGELFF
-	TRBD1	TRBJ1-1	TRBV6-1	TGTGCCAGCAGTGAATTGCTCCTGAGACAGGGGCGCCTGAACACTGAAGCTTTCTTT	CASSELLLRQGRLNTEAFF
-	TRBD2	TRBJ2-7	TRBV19	TGTGCCAGTAGTATGACCCGACTAGCGGCAACCGGAACCTACGAGCAGTACTTC	CASSMTRLAATGTYEQYF
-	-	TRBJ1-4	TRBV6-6	TGTGCCAGCAGGCCTTTGGTGACTAGGGATGAAAAGCTGTTTTTT	CASRPLVTRDEKLFF
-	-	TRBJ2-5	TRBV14	TGTGCCAGCAGCCAGGTGCTCAGGGCGCAGACCCAGTACTTC	CASSQVLRAQTQYF
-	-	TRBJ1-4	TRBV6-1	TGTGCCAGCAGTAAAGGGGGGGGCGCTTGGGAAAAACTGTTTTTT	CASSKGGGAWEKLFF
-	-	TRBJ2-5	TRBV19	TGTGCCAGTAGTCGGAGGGTTGGGGAGACCCAGTACTTC	CASSRRVGETQYF
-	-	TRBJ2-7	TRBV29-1	TGCAGCGTAACCACGGGTGGGTTCTACGAGCAGTACTTC	CSVTTGGFYEQYF
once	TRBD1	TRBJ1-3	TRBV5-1	TGCGCCAGCAGCTTCCAGGGGGGATCGACTGGAAACACCATATATTTT	CASSFQGGSTGNTIYF
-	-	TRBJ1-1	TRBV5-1	TGCGCCAGCAGCGGGTACAGGCAGGGGAACACTGAAGCTTTCTTT	CASSGYRQGNTEAFF
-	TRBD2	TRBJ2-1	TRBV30	TGTGCCTGGAGCAGAGCGGGAAGGGATGAGCAGTTCTTC	CAWSRAGRDEQFF
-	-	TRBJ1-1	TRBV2	TGTGCCAGCAGCCAAGAGACAGCTCTGAACACTGAAGCTTTCTTT	CASSQETALNTEAFF
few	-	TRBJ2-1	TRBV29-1	TGCAGCGTTGAGGGAGGAACAGGTATCTCCTACAATGAGCAGTTCTTC	CSVEGGTGISYNEQFF
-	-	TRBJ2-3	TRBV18	TGTGCCAGCTCATCTCTAGGACAGACCATCACAGATACGCAGTATTTT	CASSSLGQTITDTQYF
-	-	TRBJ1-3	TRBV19	TGTGCCAGCCAACTCAGGGGAGCTGGAAACACCATATATTTT	CASQLRGAGNTIYF
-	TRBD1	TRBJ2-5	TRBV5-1	TGCGCCAGCAGCTTGGCCATACTACAGGGGTTGGAAGAGACCCAGTACTTC	CASSLAILQGLEETQYF
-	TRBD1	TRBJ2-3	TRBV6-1	TGTGCCAGCAGACACGGGACAGAGAGCACAGATACGCAGTATTTT	CASRHGTESTDTQYF
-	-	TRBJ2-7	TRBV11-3	TGTGCCAGCAGCCCGACCGGACTACCCCAGGACGAGCAGTACTTC	CASSPTGLPQDEQYF